The 28 T cell receptor beta chains below all came from one sample that was sequenced in a study of blood T cell repertoires in COVID-19. Produced via immunoSEQ multiplex PCR; TCRdb's table is partial and in-frame only. The table has about 160,000 clones, under 90% seen once; the top ten hold 3% to 3.5%. Sequencing was carried out using PBMCs or T cells enriched from blood (not recorded which). The receptors were sampled from a woman in her fifties or sixties who had recovered from COVID-19.

Only a few counts were recorded for this clone. The rearrangement links TRBV5-1 to TRBJ1-3, with D possibly TRBD1 on 5 matching bases. Germline V gene data show CDR1 as SGHRS and CDR2 as YFSETQ. The CDR3 runs 16 residues. The germline V and J ends were trimmed by 4 bases and 2 bases, with 16 bases remaining between them. DNA of the CDR3: TGCGCCAGCAGCCCTGGGCCCATAGGGGCTGGAAACACCATATATTTT. Residues: CASSPGPIGAGNTIYF.

The chain links TRBV6-1 to TRBJ1-4; D not certain. Trimming stripped 0 bases from V and 8 bases from J, with 13 bases between. Germline V CDR1 and CDR2: MNHNS, SASEGT. The CDR3 is 15 amino acids. CDR3 bases: TGTGCCAGCAGTGAAGCGCCCGGGTTCGGGGAAAAACTGTTTTTT. As protein: CASSEAPGFGEKLFF.

This clone was picked up one time. The gene calls are TRBV30 and TRBJ1-4, with TRBD1 identical over 8 bases. CDR1 is GTSNPN and CDR2 is SVGIG in the germline V gene (reference sequence). This CDR3 spans 17 amino acids. J lost 7 bases, V lost 1 base, and 14 bases had no gene match. CDR3 sequence: CAWSGRQGRGFAEKLFF. CDR3 sequence (DNA): TGTGCCTGGAGTGGGAGACAGGGGCGAGGATTTGCTGAAAAACTGTTTTTT.

V usage is TRBV11-2 and J usage is TRBJ1-1, with no clear D. V was shortened by 1 base and J by 1 base, with 13 bases between the two germline ends. This CDR3 contains 16 residues. Germline-derived CDR1 and CDR2 are SGHAT and FQNNGV. CDR3 amino acids: CASSLAGSVRNTEAFF. The CDR3 DNA is TGTGCCAGCAGCTTAGCGGGTTCCGTACGGAACACTGAAGCTTTCTTT.

The chain links TRBV5-4 to TRBJ2-3, with 7 bases fitting TRBD2. The ends lost 0 bases at V and 3 bases at J; junction bases unmatched: 4. The CDR3 contains 15 residues. Germline loops: CDR1 SGHNT, CDR2 YYREEE (reference sequence). CDR3 sequence (DNA): TGTGCCAGCAGCTTGGACGGGGGGTGGACAGATACGCAGTATTTT. Amino acids: CASSLDGGWTDTQYF. Complete variable domain (other parts from reference TRBV5-4 and TRBJ2-3): ETGVTQSPTHLIKTRGQQVTLRCSSQSGHNTVSWYQQALGQGPQFIFQYYREEENGRGNFPPRFSGLQFPNYSSELNVNALELDDSALYLCASSLDGGWTDTQYFGPGTRLTVL.

V gene TRBV7-9 combines with J gene TRBJ2-5; tentatively, D is TRBD2 (5 bases). The germline V gene has CDR1 SEHNR and CDR2 FQNEAQ (reference sequence). V was trimmed by 2 bases and J by 5 bases, leaving 12 bases between them. The CDR3 consists of 14 residues. CDR3: CASSLYDYAETQYF. In nucleotides, the CDR3 is TGTGCCAGCAGCTTATACGACTACGCCGAGACCCAGTACTTC.

The chain couples TRBV12-3 or TRBV12-4 to TRBJ2-7, with a tentative D call TRBD2 (6 bases). CDR3 length equals 12 residues. The germline V and J ends were trimmed by 5 bases and 6 bases, with 11 bases remaining between them. CDR3 in DNA: TGTGCCAGCAGTCCCCACGGGAGCGAGCAGTACTTC. It is translated as CASSPHGSEQYF.

The CDR3 DNA is TGTGCCAGCAGCCAAGATGTTTATATAGCGGTTGGCTCCTACGAGCAGTACTTC. Residues: CASSQDVYIAVGSYEQYF. The chain has TRBV3-1 (or the pseudogene TRBV3-2) and TRBJ2-7, with a weak D call TRBD2 (6 bases). This CDR3 spans 18 amino acids. Trimming left V 0 bases short and J 0 bases short, with 18 bases between. CDR1 and CDR2 (germline): LGHDT, YNNKEL (reference sequence).

The J gene is TRBJ2-2, the V gene TRBV6-5; D is unresolved. CDR3 length: 14 residues. Trimming cost V 5 bases and J 6 bases, with 13 bases left between them. Per the germline V gene, CDR1 is MNHEY and CDR2 is SVGAGI. The CDR3: CASSPGLASGELFF. In DNA form, the CDR3 reads TGTGCCAGCAGTCCGGGTCTCGCATCCGGGGAGCTGTTTTTT.

The V gene is TRBV5-5, the J gene TRBJ2-1; 7 bases line up with TRBD1. The ends lost 5 bases at V and 5 bases at J; junction bases unmatched: 7. From germline, CDR1 is SGHKS and CDR2 YYEKEE (reference sequence). The CDR3 extends over 14 amino acids. CDR3 region: CASRRGQDHNEQFF. The CDR3 nucleotides read TGTGCCAGCAGACGCGGACAGGATCACAATGAGCAGTTCTTC.

In regard to this clone: A much more abundant neighbour one base away suggests this may be a read error. The sample has other DNA sequences that encode this CDR3 too. The chain carries TRBV7-9 and TRBJ1-1, with D perhaps matching TRBD1 (5 bases). This CDR3 is 13 amino acids long. Germline lookup yields CDR1 SEHNR and CDR2 FQNEAQ (reference sequence). The V end lost 2 bases, the J end lost 1 base, and 5 bases lay between the germline ends. The CDR3 here is CASSLQGNTEAFF. CDR3 DNA sequence: TGTGCCAGCAGCTTACAGGGGAACACTGAAGCTTTCTTT.

The V and J genes are TRBV2 and TRBJ2-1, with 12 bases matching TRBD2. J was trimmed by 7 bases and V by 7 bases; bases with no gene match: 11. CDR3 length: 16 residues. Germline values: CDR1 SNHLY, CDR2 FYNNEI. For the CDR3, the DNA is TGTGCCAGCACCCCTAGCGGGGGGGCAAGTTTAAATGAGCAGTTCTTC. Translating gives CASTPSGGASLNEQFF.

This sequence joins TRBV18 and TRBJ2-7; D unresolved. Germline V gene lookup returns CDR1 KGHSH and CDR2 LQKENI. CDR3 length: 12 amino acids. The ends were cut back, 0 bases at V and 5 bases at J, with 5 bases in the middle. CDR3 DNA sequence: TGTGCCAGCTCACCACCCTCTAACGAGCAGTACTTC. This sequence encodes CASSPPSNEQYF.

The chain uses TRBV6-5 and TRBJ2-3; D uncertain. CDR1 and CDR2 (germline): MNHEY, SVGAGI. This CDR3 comprises 15 residues. With 6 bases removed from V and 0 bases from J, the gap between germline ends came to 13 bases. CDR3 sequence (DNA): TGTGCCAGCAGCGAGACGGTGACTAGCACAGATACGCAGTATTTT. Translation: CASSETVTSTDTQYF.

Turning to this clone: This sample also contains other DNA sequences that code for the same CDR3. This chain uses TRBV5-1 with TRBJ1-2, with unresolved D. V was trimmed by 4 bases and J by 8 bases, leaving 12 bases between them. The CDR3 covers 12 residues. Germline CDR1 and CDR2: SGHRS and YFSETQ. The CDR3 here is CASSLAGNGYTF. The CDR3 DNA reads TGCGCCAGCAGCCTCGCGGGGAACGGCTACACCTTC.

The chain has TRBV7-7 and TRBJ2-1, with D possibly matching TRBD1 (6 bases). V was trimmed by 2 bases and J by 0 bases, leaving 8 bases between them. CDR1 and CDR2 (germline): SSHAT, FNYEAQ (reference sequence). The CDR3 is 15 amino acids. CDR3 sequence reads: CASSLQGSSYNEQFF. CDR3 bases: TGTGCCAGCAGCTTACAGGGGAGCTCCTACAATGAGCAGTTCTTC.

This clone occurred a few times. The chain joins TRBV18 to TRBJ1-1, with a tentative D call TRBD1 (5 bases). Trimming shortened V by 2 bases and J by 1 base, and 20 bases separated the two germline ends. The germline gives CDR1 KGHSH, CDR2 LQKENI. The CDR3 runs 18 residues. The CDR3 DNA sequence: TGTGCCAGCTCACCAGTTAATCAGGTGGGGCACAGGAACACTGAAGCTTTCTTT. Its protein product is CASSPVNQVGHRNTEAFF. Full variable domain (missing parts from reference TRBV18 and TRBJ1-1): NAGVMQNPRHLVRRRGQEARLRCSPMKGHSHVYWYRQLPEEGLKFMVYLQKENIIDESGMPKERFSAEFPKEGPSILRIQQVVRGDSAAYFCASSPVNQVGHRNTEAFFGQGTRLTVV.

V is TRBV7-9 and J is TRBJ1-5; TRBD1 aligns across 7 bases. Unmatched junction bases numbered 4, after V lost 5 bases and J lost 0 bases. The length of the CDR3 is 15 residues. CDR1 SEHNR and CDR2 FQNEAQ come from the germline V gene (reference sequence). The CDR3 is CASSEGAGSNQPQHF. In nucleotides, the CDR3 is TGTGCCAGCAGCGAGGGGGCAGGTAGCAATCAGCCCCAGCATTTT.

This clone was counted only a few times. The CDR3 DNA reads as TGTGCCTGGAGCCGGACAGTTTCACCCCTCCACTTT. Amino acid sequence: CAWSRTVSPLHF. The chain carries TRBV30 and TRBJ1-6; maybe TRBD1 (6 bases). Germline values: CDR1 GTSNPN, CDR2 SVGIG (reference sequence). Trimming removed 3 bases at V and 9 bases at J, with 9 bases between. There are 12 residues in the CDR3.

The chain recombines TRBV7-2 with TRBJ1-1; D remains unclear. CDR1 is SGHTA and CDR2 is FQGNSA in the germline V gene. Trimming stripped 1 base from V and 10 bases from J, with 4 bases between. This CDR3 spans 10 amino acids. Here the CDR3 reads CASSLGAAFF. As DNA, the CDR3 is TGTGCCAGCAGCTTAGGCGCAGCTTTCTTT. The full variable domain, with the rest looked up from reference TRBV7-2 and TRBJ1-1, is GAGVSQSPSNKVTEKGKDVELRCDPISGHTALYWYRQSLGQGLEFLIYFQGNSAPDKSGLPSDRFSAERTGGSVSTLTIQRTQQEDSAVYLCASSLGAAFFGQGTRLTVV.

Here the CDR3 DNA reads TGCGCCAGCAGCCCCACGGGGACGGGTTCTATGGGGGGTGGCTACACCTTC. This translates into CASSPTGTGSMGGGYTF. This rearrangement joins TRBV4-1 to TRBJ1-2; D is perhaps TRBD1 (5 bases). The V and J ends lost 4 bases and 7 bases respectively, with 25 bases between them. CDR3 length: 17 amino acids. The V gene's germline CDR1 is MGHRA and CDR2 YSYEKL.

The J gene is TRBJ2-7, the V gene TRBV3-1 (or the pseudogene TRBV3-2); weak D call: TRBD2 (6 bases). CDR1 and CDR2 from the germline V gene are LGHDT and YNNKEL (reference sequence). V dropped 4 bases and J dropped 2 bases, with 9 bases sitting between them. CDR3 length: 13 residues. The CDR3 region has the DNA TGTGCCAGCAGCCGGGGGGACGCCTACGAGCAGTACTTC. Translated: CASSRGDAYEQYF.

The chain recombines TRBV5-1 with TRBJ1-2; 8 bases align to TRBD1. Trimming took 1 base from V and 4 from J; bases not matched to a gene: 12. The length of the CDR3 is 17 residues. Germline CDR1 SGHRS, CDR2 YFSETQ. The CDR3 loop reads CASSLKIVGQGAYGYTF. The CDR3 DNA sequence: TGCGCCAGCAGCTTGAAGATAGTCGGACAGGGCGCCTATGGCTACACCTTC.

The rearrangement links TRBV11-2 to TRBJ2-7, with 7 positions matching TRBD2. Germline V gene sequence: CDR1 SGHAT, CDR2 FQNNGV. The V segment lost 2 bases and the J segment 3 bases; nucleotides outside the gene matches: 7. The CDR3 length is 15 residues. As DNA, the CDR3 is TGTGCCAGCAGCTTAAACGCGGGGGAAGTCTACGAGCAGTACTTC. Its protein product is CASSLNAGEVYEQYF.

This clone was picked up one time. The V call is TRBV30, the J call TRBJ1-2, with TRBD1 matching 7 bases. The CDR3 has 14 amino acids. Germline assignment: CDR1 GTSNPN and CDR2 SVGIG (reference sequence). V dropped 2 bases and J dropped 6; count of bases not matched to a gene: 9. The CDR3 reads CAWSWAGGSNGYTF. As DNA, the CDR3 is TGTGCCTGGAGTTGGGCAGGGGGGTCAAATGGCTACACCTTC.

CDR3 region: CASPGQGGQPQHF. The CDR3 DNA sequence: TGTGCCAGTCCGGGACAGGGTGGTCAGCCCCAGCATTTT. The rearrangement links TRBV19 to TRBJ1-5, with 9 bases lining up with TRBD1. Germline V gene sequence: CDR1 LNHDA, CDR2 SQIVND (reference sequence). V was pared by 8 bases and J by 6 bases, with 5 bases of the junction left unmatched. The CDR3 has 13 residues.

This chain connects TRBV5-4 to TRBJ2-2; 11 bases line up with TRBD2. This CDR3 has 16 amino acids. V shed 0 bases and J 6 bases; nucleotides not matched to a gene: 4. Germline CDR1 SGHNT, CDR2 YYREEE (reference sequence). CDR3 DNA: TGTGCCAGCAGCTTGGATCTACTAGCGGGGGCCGGGGAGCTGTTTTTT. Its protein product is CASSLDLLAGAGELFF.

There are a few counts of this clone. J is TRBJ2-2 and V is TRBV21-1; the DNA was not compared with TRBD2, the D call given in the table. TRBV21-1 is given as a pseudogene. CDR3 length: 21 residues. The CDR3: CASSKRSGVAGEFPNTGELFF. The CDR3 nucleotides read TGTGCCAGCAGCAAGAGGTCCGGGGTAGCGGGGGAGTTCCCGAACACCGGGGAGCTGTTTTTT.